The subject of this entry is one TCR beta chain. The primer mix had 60 Vbeta and 13 Jbeta primers. The method was immunoSEQ multiplex PCR; TCRdb's version includes in-frame clones alone and lacks a portion of them. The table records approximately 130,000 clones, around 76% of them present only once. The sample is drawn from a study of cytomegalovirus exposure and HLA in healthy donors. The receptor comes from a woman between 45 and 65 years old in good health and CMV-seronegative. The sample was PBMCs.

As DNA, the CDR3 is TGTGCCAGCAAACGAATGGACAGGTGCTACGAGCAGTACGTC. Its protein is CASKRMDRCYEQYV. The rearrangement uses TRBV25-1 and TRBJ2-7; the match to TRBD1 covers 7 bases. V lost 7 bases and J lost 3; bases outside the gene matches: 9. This CDR3 is built from 14 residues. Germline V gene sequence: CDR1 MGHDK, CDR2 SYGVNS.